This T cell receptor (beta chain) appears in the sequencing data of a study of blood T cell repertoires in COVID-19. Sequencing was performed with immunoSEQ multiplex PCR; in TCRdb, only in-frame clones are kept and a portion is missing. The sample consists of approximately 230,000 clones, 79% of them appearing once. J was trimmed by 1 base and V by 4 bases; bases with no gene match: 5. Germline CDR1 reads SGHNT; CDR2 reads YYREEE (reference sequence). The CDR3 extends over 15 amino acids. Input material: peripheral blood. V is TRBV5-4 and J is TRBJ2-3; 8 bases map to TRBD2. The TCR comes from a middle-aged woman with active or convalescent COVID-19. The chain's CDR3 is CASSPGGRGTDTQYF. The CDR3 coding sequence is TGTGCCAGCAGCCCGGGGGGGCGAGGCACAGATACGCAGTATTTT.